This entry describes one TCR beta chain. Its antigen is unidentified. One end of the junction fails to match germline, which may point to a read error. This CDR3 is also generated by other DNA sequences in the sample. This sample was included in a study of Ad26.COV2.S vaccination and SARS-CoV-2 variants. Study-level information: Recipients of Ad26.COV2.S got it intramuscularly, once or twice 56 days apart.

This table comes from immunoSEQ multiplex PCR, and its TCRdb copy is limited to in-frame clones, with some not included. The sample holds 300,000 to 400,000 clones, around 90% seen once. Per germline, CDR1 SGHTA and CDR2 FQGTGA. The length of the CDR3 is 15 residues. Overall study results and limits: Non-spike TCR breadth showed similarity between vaccine and placebo recipients. Researchers cautioned that TCR breadth and depth analyses may have underestimated total T cell responses.

Described treatment: some 19 received Ad26.COV2.S at low or high dose, single or two shots; about 5 received placebo; per-sample allocation not given. Sampling took place 63 days after the first vaccine or placebo injection. It was Wuhan-strain SARS-CoV-2 spike that the Ad26 vaccine vector expressed. This receptor was taken from a person aged 18-65 years who received the Ad26.COV2.S COVID-19 vaccine or a placebo. Sequenced material: peripheral blood, taken in a trial of Ad26.COV2.S vaccine versus placebo. The V call is TRBV7-3, the J call TRBJ2-3, with TRBD1 identical over 7 bases. CDR3: CASSQAGTGTDTQYF. The CDR3 nucleotides read TGCGCCAGCAGCCAAGCCGGGACAGGCACAGATACGCAGTATTTT.